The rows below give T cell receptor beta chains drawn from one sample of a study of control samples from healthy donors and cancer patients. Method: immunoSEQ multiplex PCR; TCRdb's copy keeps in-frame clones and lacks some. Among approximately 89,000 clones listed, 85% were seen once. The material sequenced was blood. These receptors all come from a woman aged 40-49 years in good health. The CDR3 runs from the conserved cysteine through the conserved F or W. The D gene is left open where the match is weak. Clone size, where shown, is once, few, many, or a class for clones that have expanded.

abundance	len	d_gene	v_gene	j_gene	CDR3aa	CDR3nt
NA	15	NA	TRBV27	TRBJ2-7	CASSLYGGLSYEQYF	TGTGCCAGCAGTTTATACGGGGGTCTCTCCTACGAGCAGTACTTC
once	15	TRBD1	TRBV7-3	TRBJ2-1	CASSKSGGVYNEQFF	TGTGCCAGCAGCAAATCAGGGGGCGTATACAATGAGCAGTTCTTC
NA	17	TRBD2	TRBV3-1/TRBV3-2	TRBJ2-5	CASLPHRGAGGRETQYF	TGTGCCAGCCTTCCCCACCGGGGAGCGGGGGGGAGAGAGACCCAGTACTTC
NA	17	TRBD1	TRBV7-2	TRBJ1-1	CASSLGGTGGMNTEAFF	TGTGCCAGCAGCTTAGGAGGGACAGGGGGGATGAACACTGAAGCTTTCTTT
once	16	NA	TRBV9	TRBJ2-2	CASSVDGMVGTGELFF	TGTGCCAGCAGCGTAGACGGGATGGTTGGCACCGGGGAGCTGTTTTTT
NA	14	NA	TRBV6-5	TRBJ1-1	CASSYSIMDTEAFF	TGTGCCAGCAGTTACTCGATTATGGACACTGAAGCTTTCTTT
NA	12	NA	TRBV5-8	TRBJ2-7	CASSLNRVEQYF	TGTGCCAGCAGCTTGAACAGGGTCGAGCAGTACTTC
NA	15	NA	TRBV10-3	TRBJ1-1	CAISETLLMNTEAFF	TGTGCCATCAGTGAGACGCTATTGATGAACACTGAAGCTTTCTTT
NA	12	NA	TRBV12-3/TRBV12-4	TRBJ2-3	CASKGGTDTQYF	TGTGCCAGCAAGGGGGGCACAGATACGCAGTATTTT
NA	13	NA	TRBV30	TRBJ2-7	CAWSALGVREQYF	TGTGCCTGGAGTGCCCTGGGAGTAAGGGAGCAGTACTTC
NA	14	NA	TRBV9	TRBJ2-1	CASSSSGGSDEQFF	TGTGCCAGCAGCTCTAGTGGCGGTTCGGATGAGCAGTTCTTC
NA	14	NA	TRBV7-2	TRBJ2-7	CASSAAGHQYEQYF	TGTGCCAGCAGCGCAGCGGGACATCAGTACGAGCAGTACTTC
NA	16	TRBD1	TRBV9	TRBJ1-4	CASSLQAGTGVEKLFF	TGTGCCAGCAGCCTCCAAGCTGGGACAGGGGTTGAAAAACTGTTTTTT
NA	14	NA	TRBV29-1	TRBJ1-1	CSVSQGYGNTEAFF	TGCAGCGTTTCACAGGGATATGGGAACACTGAAGCTTTCTTT
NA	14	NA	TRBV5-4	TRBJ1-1	CASSLWGLNTEAFF	TGTGCCAGCAGCTTGTGGGGCCTGAACACTGAAGCTTTCTTT
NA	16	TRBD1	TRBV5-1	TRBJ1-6	CASRSSGQGGNSPLHF	TGCGCCAGCAGATCCAGCGGACAGGGGGGTAATTCACCCCTCCACTTT
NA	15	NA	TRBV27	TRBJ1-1	CASSLRGRWNTEAFF	TGTGCCAGCAGTTTAAGGGGCAGATGGAACACTGAAGCTTTCTTT
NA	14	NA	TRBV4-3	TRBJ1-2	CASSQDGGVYGYTF	TGCGCCAGCAGCCAAGATGGAGGGGTCTATGGCTACACCTTC
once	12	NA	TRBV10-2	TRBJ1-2	CASSVQGSGYTF	TGCGCCAGCTCAGTGCAGGGTAGCGGCTACACCTTC